This TCR beta chain was observed in a study of memory CD4+ T cells and cytomegalovirus serostatus. Turning to the study itself: Healthy Belgian adult donors included about nine CMV-positive and some 25 CMV-negative people. Overall study results and limits: A US-trained random forest predicted CMV serostatus with median AUC about 0.92.

With respect to this clone: Its antigen remains unidentified.

The sort gate was single viable CD3+CD4+CD8-CD45RO+ cells for memory CD4+ T cells. Sequencing was performed with immunoSEQ multiplex PCR; in TCRdb, only in-frame clones are kept and a portion is missing. The sample comprises about 58,000 clones, 82% of which are singletons, and 0.5% rests with the top ten. The CDR3 consists of 15 residues. V gave up 7 bases and J gave up 5 bases; unmatched junction bases: 13. Looked up from germline, CDR1 is LNHDA and CDR2 is SQIVND (reference sequence). The sequenced sample was memory CD4+ T cells from blood. The receptor was derived from an adult in good health and CMV-seronegative. Some clones in this sample may be carry-over from other donors' samples. The chain joins TRBV19 to TRBJ2-5, with 7 bases lining up with TRBD2. CDR3 sequence reads: CASNAGVLGYETQYF. The CDR3 nucleotides are TGTGCCAGTAACGCGGGGGTGCTGGGCTACGAGACCCAGTACTTC. The full variable domain, its missing parts supplied by reference TRBV19 and TRBJ2-5, is DGGITQSPKYLFRKEGQNVTLSCEQNLNHDAMYWYRQDPGQGLRLIYYSQIVNDFQKGDIAEGYSVSREKKESFPLTVTSAQKNPTAFYLCASNAGVLGYETQYFGPGTRLLVL.